One and the same sample provided the 24 T cell receptor beta chains below, sequenced in a study of blood T cell repertoires in COVID-19. Assay: immunoSEQ multiplex PCR; the TCRdb copy retains only in-frame clones and omits some. The table records about half a million clones, roughly 87% of them present only once. The specimen was peripheral blood. These receptors were obtained from a young man with COVID-19, enrolled during active disease.

To note about this clone: Other DNA sequences in the same sample also yield this CDR3. The rearrangement joins TRBV6-5 to TRBJ1-5, with D perhaps TRBD1 (5 bases). Germline assignment: CDR1 MNHEY and CDR2 SVGAGI. There are 15 residues in the CDR3. The V end lost 4 bases, the J end lost 0 bases, and 10 bases lay between the germline ends. The DNA of the CDR3 is TGTGCCAGCAGTTTAGACAGTTATAGCAATCAGCCCCAGCATTTT. This translates into CASSLDSYSNQPQHF.

The chain has TRBV5-4 and TRBJ2-2, with a tentative D call TRBD1 (5 bases). The germline V gene encodes CDR1 SGHNT and CDR2 YYREEE (reference sequence). The CDR3 runs to 11 residues. V shed 2 bases and J shed 15 bases, with 11 bases lying between them. CDR3 sequence: CASSFQGRVFF. The CDR3 region has the DNA TGTGCCAGCAGCTTTCAGGGTAGGGTGTTTTTT.

V and J are TRBV11-2 and TRBJ2-7; TRBD2 is a possible D gene (6 bases). Trimming pared 2 bases from V and 2 bases from J, leaving 16 bases between. Per germline, CDR1 SGHAT and CDR2 FQNNGV. The CDR3 is made up of 16 amino acids. This CDR3 is CASSLRYAAGPYEQYF. In DNA form, the CDR3 reads TGTGCCAGCAGCTTAAGGTACGCGGCGGGACCCTACGAGCAGTACTTC. Combining the CDR3 with reference TRBV11-2 and TRBJ2-7 gives the whole variable domain EAGVAQSPRYKIIEKRQSVAFWCNPISGHATLYWYQQILGQGPKLLIQFQNNGVVDDSQLPKDRFSAERLKGVDSTLKIQPAKLEDSAVYLCASSLRYAAGPYEQYFGPGTRLTVT.

The chain uses TRBV11-3 and TRBJ1-3; no firm D call. Germline V CDR1 and CDR2: SGHNT, YENEEA. The CDR3 has 15 amino acids. V lost 5 bases and J lost 3, with 14 bases in between. The CDR3 protein is CASSPRRSGGNTIYF. The CDR3 coding sequence is TGTGCCAGCAGCCCTCGTAGGTCGGGTGGAAACACCATATATTTT. The complete variable domain, with remaining parts taken from reference TRBV11-3 and TRBJ1-3, reads EAGVVQSPRYKIIEKKQPVAFWCNPISGHNTLYWYLQNLGQGPELLIRYENEEAVDDSQLPKDRFSAERLKGVDSTLKIQPAELGDSAVYLCASSPRRSGGNTIYFGEGSWLTVV.

This chain links TRBV4-1 with TRBJ2-2; possibly TRBD1 for D (6 bases). Trimming stripped 0 bases from V and 6 bases from J, with 14 bases between. In germline, CDR1 is MGHRA, CDR2 YSYEKL. The CDR3 consists of 16 residues. The CDR3 sequence: CASSQDITGSAGELFF. DNA of the CDR3: TGCGCCAGCAGCCAAGACATTACAGGGTCGGCCGGGGAGCTGTTTTTT.

This clone was found once. This chain joins TRBV2 and TRBJ2-1, with 7 bases fitting TRBD1. The germline V gene has CDR1 SNHLY and CDR2 FYNNEI. The CDR3 is made up of 13 amino acids. V lost 5 bases, J lost 7 bases, and 5 bases stayed unmatched. The CDR3 DNA reads TGTGCCAGCAGTTGGGGACAGCCGAATGAGCAGTTCTTC. Its translation: CASSWGQPNEQFF.

CDR3 sequence reads: CAWGLGGQETQYF. The CDR3 region has the DNA TGTGCCTGGGGTCTCGGCGGTCAAGAGACCCAGTACTTC. The chain links TRBV30 to TRBJ2-5; no clear D gene. The germline V gene has CDR1 GTSNPN and CDR2 SVGIG (reference sequence). The CDR3 has 13 residues. Deletions cut 5 bases from V and 2 bases from J, with 12 bases between.

Here the CDR3 DNA reads TGTGCCAGCAGGCTCGGACTAGCGGCCTACAATGAGCAGTTCTTC. It encodes CASRLGLAAYNEQFF. V and J are TRBV6-5 and TRBJ2-1; TRBD2 matches 10 bases. Germline V CDR1 and CDR2: MNHEY, SVGAGI. The V segment lost 6 bases and the J segment 2 bases; nucleotides outside the gene matches: 4. The CDR3 loop spans 15 amino acids.

The chain is built from TRBV19 and TRBJ2-4, with TRBD2 as a possible D gene (6 bases). V shed 0 bases and J shed 0 bases, with 9 bases lying between them. This CDR3 has 16 amino acids. CDR1 is LNHDA and CDR2 is SQIVND in the germline V gene (reference sequence). CDR3 loop: CASSIDRRVAKNIQYF. The DNA of the CDR3 is TGTGCCAGTAGTATAGATCGGAGGGTAGCCAAAAACATTCAGTACTTC.

V and J are TRBV6-4 and TRBJ2-3; 7 bases fit TRBD1. Germline V gene data show CDR1 as MRHNA and CDR2 as SNTAGT. The CDR3 loop spans 14 amino acids. The trim removed 3 bases at V and 5 bases at J, leaving 5 bases unmatched. The CDR3 nucleotides read TGTGCCAGCAGTGAGCGGACAGGCGGAGATACGCAGTATTTT. The encoded protein is CASSERTGGDTQYF.

CDR3 sequence: CASSPKTSGSAGELFF. In DNA form, the CDR3 reads TGTGCCAGCAGCCCTAAGACTAGCGGGAGTGCCGGGGAGCTGTTTTTT. V usage is TRBV3-1 (or the pseudogene TRBV3-2) and J usage is TRBJ2-2; 12 positions match TRBD2. CDR1 is LGHDT, CDR2 YNNKEL, per germline (reference sequence). The CDR3 runs 16 residues. The V segment lost 4 bases and the J segment 6 bases; nucleotides outside the gene matches: 6.

The chain links TRBV11-2 to TRBJ2-7; D is perhaps TRBD1 (6 bases). Germline V gives CDR1 SGHAT, CDR2 FQNNGV. V dropped 5 bases and J dropped 0 bases, with 11 bases sitting between them. There are 14 residues in the CDR3. The CDR3 here is CASSPATGSYEQYF. The CDR3 DNA is TGTGCCAGCAGCCCAGCGACAGGCTCCTACGAGCAGTACTTC.

This chain links TRBV2 with TRBJ1-6; D ambiguous. Germline V gene data show CDR1 as SNHLY and CDR2 as FYNNEI. Trimming left V 3 bases short and J 3 bases short, with 9 bases between. The CDR3 contains 15 residues. The CDR3 sequence: CASSDRVLYNSPLHF. The CDR3 coding sequence is TGTGCCAGCAGTGATCGGGTTCTCTATAATTCACCCCTCCACTTT.

The chain carries TRBV24-1 and TRBJ2-3; D is possibly TRBD1 (5 bases). This CDR3 is built from 15 residues. The germline gives CDR1 KGHDR, CDR2 SFDVKD. V lost 3 bases to trimming and J lost 2 bases, with 11 bases between them. This CDR3 is CATSDLLGLTDTQYF. Here the CDR3 DNA reads TGTGCCACCAGTGATCTTCTGGGGCTCACAGATACGCAGTATTTT.

This chain joins TRBV24-1 and TRBJ1-5, with TRBD1 matching 11 bases. This CDR3 has 16 amino acids. Trimming at V came to 3 bases and at J to 4 bases, leaving 4 bases not matched to a gene. CDR1 KGHDR and CDR2 SFDVKD come from the germline V gene. CDR3 DNA: TGTGCCACCAGTGATGGGACAGGGGGACCGAATCAGCCCCAGCATTTT. Protein product: CATSDGTGGPNQPQHF.

The chain is built from TRBV19 and TRBJ1-5; 8 bases match TRBD1. The length of the CDR3 is 15 residues. Germline V gene lookup returns CDR1 LNHDA and CDR2 SQIVND (reference sequence). V lost 7 bases and J lost 3; bases outside the gene matches: 8. CDR3 DNA: TGTGCCAGTACTCCCGGACAGGGACCCAATCAGCCCCAGCATTTT. As protein: CASTPGQGPNQPQHF.

A note on this clone: Other DNA sequences in this specimen translate into the identical CDR3. This chain links TRBV2 with TRBJ1-5, with 7 bases that match TRBD1. J lost 2 bases, V lost 8 bases, and 3 bases had no gene match. The CDR3 loop spans 13 amino acids. Germline lookup yields CDR1 SNHLY and CDR2 FYNNEI. The CDR3 nucleotides read TGTGCCAGCGGCGGACAGGGCAATCAGCCCCAGCATTTT. Translation: CASGGQGNQPQHF.

The chain links TRBV5-4 to TRBJ2-2; D is possibly TRBD1 (6 bases). The V gene's germline CDR1 is SGHNT and CDR2 YYREEE (reference sequence). V dropped 0 bases and J dropped 3 bases, with 12 bases sitting between them. This CDR3 contains 16 residues. CDR3 loop: CASSLEPGQDTGELFF. The DNA for the CDR3 is TGTGCCAGCAGCTTGGAACCGGGACAAGACACCGGGGAGCTGTTTTTT.

A word on this clone: A read error may account for a junction end that differs from germline. The chain couples TRBV11-2 to TRBJ2-2; TRBD1 might be the D (6 bases). Germline assignment: CDR1 SGHAT and CDR2 FQNNGV. The CDR3 has 18 residues. The CDR3 bases are TGTGCCAGCAGCCTCCGCTTACCCGACAGGCCGAAGACCGGGGAGCTGTTTTTT. It encodes CASSLRLPDRPKTGELFF.

The rearrangement uses TRBV2 and TRBJ2-7, with 12 bases lining up with TRBD2. The CDR3 spans 14 residues. Germline CDR1 is SNHLY and CDR2 is FYNNEI. Trimming took 4 bases from V and 4 from J; bases not matched to a gene: 2. CDR3 DNA: TGTGCCAGCAGTGGGACTAGCGGGACGTACGAGCAGTACTTC. It specifies CASSGTSGTYEQYF.

The chain employs TRBV2 and TRBJ2-7; D not certain. The CDR3 extends over 14 amino acids. CDR1 and CDR2 (germline): SNHLY, FYNNEI. With 1 base removed from V and 3 bases from J, the gap between germline ends came to 10 bases. In nucleotides, the CDR3 is TGTGCCAGCAGTGAAGACGGTCACCGCTACGAGCAGTACTTC. Protein sequence: CASSEDGHRYEQYF.

The J gene is TRBJ2-1, the V gene TRBV24-1, with 9 bases lining up with TRBD2. There are 15 residues in the CDR3. The ends lost 2 bases at V and 7 bases at J; junction bases unmatched: 5. From germline, CDR1 is KGHDR and CDR2 SFDVKD. Here the CDR3 DNA reads TGTGCCACCAGTGATTACGCGGGAGGGGGGAATGAGCAGTTCTTC. Translating gives CATSDYAGGGNEQFF.

This chain links TRBV19 with TRBJ1-2, with 7 bases that match TRBD1. The ends lost 4 bases at V and 4 bases at J; junction bases unmatched: 9. Germline-derived CDR1 and CDR2 are LNHDA and SQIVND (reference sequence). The CDR3 covers 15 residues. CDR3 DNA: TGTGCCAGTAGTACTAAGGGACAGATAGTCTATGGCTACACCTTC. Its translation: CASSTKGQIVYGYTF. The complete variable domain, with remaining parts taken from reference TRBV19 and TRBJ1-2, reads DGGITQSPKYLFRKEGQNVTLSCEQNLNHDAMYWYRQDPGQGLRLIYYSQIVNDFQKGDIAEGYSVSREKKESFPLTVTSAQKNPTAFYLCASSTKGQIVYGYTFGSGTRLTVV.

The rearrangement joins TRBV19 to TRBJ2-6; 14 nucleotides match TRBD2. Germline V gives CDR1 LNHDA, CDR2 SQIVND (reference sequence). Trimming cost V 3 bases and J 3 bases; bases outside gene matches: 4. The CDR3 consists of 18 residues. The CDR3 protein is CASSIRLAGGVGANVLTF. The DNA of the CDR3 is TGTGCCAGTAGTATTCGACTAGCGGGAGGGGTTGGGGCCAACGTCCTGACTTTC.